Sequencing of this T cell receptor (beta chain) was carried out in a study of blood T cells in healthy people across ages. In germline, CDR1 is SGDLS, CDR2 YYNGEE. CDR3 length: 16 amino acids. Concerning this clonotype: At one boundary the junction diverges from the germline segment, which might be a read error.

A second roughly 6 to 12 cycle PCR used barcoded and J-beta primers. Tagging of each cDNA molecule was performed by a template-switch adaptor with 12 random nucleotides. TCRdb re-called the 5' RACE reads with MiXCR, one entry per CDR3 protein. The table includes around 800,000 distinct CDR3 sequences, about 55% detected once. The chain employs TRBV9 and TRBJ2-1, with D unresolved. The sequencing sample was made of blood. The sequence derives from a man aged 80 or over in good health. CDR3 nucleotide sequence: TGTGCCAGCAGCTTCCTCCCGGGTCCCTCCTACAATGTGCAGTTCTTC. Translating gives CASSFLPGPSYNVQFF.